Each of the 15 T cell receptor beta chains below was sequenced from the same sample in a study of T cells of healthy individuals. In TCRdb, the 5' RACE reads were re-called with MiXCR into one record per CDR3 protein. In the table there are some 100,000 distinct CDR3 sequences, 15% to 20% of which are singletons. These receptors originate from a human donor in good health.

The CDR3 loop is CSALYRGQPQHF. DNA of the CDR3: TGCAGTGCCTTATACAGGGGGCAGCCCCAGCATTTT. This chain connects TRBV20-1 to TRBJ1-5; TRBD1 aligns across 8 bases. The length of the CDR3 is 12 residues. V gave up 6 bases and J gave up 7 bases; unmatched junction bases: 5. Germline V CDR1 and CDR2: DFQATT, SNEGSKA (reference sequence).

This chain connects TRBV15 to TRBJ1-5; D call uncertain. Germline V gives CDR1 LNHNV, CDR2 YYDKDF (reference sequence). The V gene lost 5 bases and the J gene lost 2 bases, with 16 bases spanning the gap. This CDR3 has 16 residues. The CDR3 reads CATSLEGGMGNQPQHF. CDR3 DNA: TGTGCCACCAGCTTGGAGGGCGGTATGGGCAATCAGCCCCAGCATTTT.

This clonotype was seen only a few times. This rearrangement joins TRBV27 to TRBJ1-1; D ambiguous. Germline-derived CDR1 and CDR2 are MNHEY and SMNVEV (reference sequence). This CDR3 has 13 amino acids. Trimming took off 8 bases at V and 4 bases at J, with 14 bases between the two ends. This CDR3 reads CASRVKESTEAFF. The CDR3 DNA reads TGTGCCAGCCGGGTAAAGGAGAGCACTGAAGCTTTCTTT.

This clonotype was picked up a small number of times. V gene TRBV10-3 combines with J gene TRBJ2-3, with 8 bases matching TRBD1. The CDR3 is made up of 14 amino acids. V was pared by 3 bases and J by 8 bases, with 7 bases of the junction left unmatched. The V gene's germline CDR1 is ENHRY and CDR2 SYGVKD. CDR3 amino acids: CAISEGQGARTQYF. In DNA form, the CDR3 reads TGTGCCATCAGTGAAGGGCAGGGGGCACGTACGCAGTATTTT.

This clonotype appeared a few times. This chain connects TRBV20-1 to TRBJ1-3, with TRBD1 identical over 7 bases. The length of the CDR3 is 12 residues. Per germline, CDR1 DFQATT and CDR2 SNEGSKA (reference sequence). The J segment lost 3 bases and the V segment lost 6 bases, leaving 2 bases of the junction unmatched. The DNA for the CDR3 is TGCAGTGCAGCAGGGGGTGGAAACACCATATATTTT. Translated, it gives CSAAGGGNTIYF.

Comment on this clonotype: This could be a read error, since a much larger clone is one nucleotide away. The chain joins TRBV7-2 to TRBJ2-7; 12 bases align to TRBD2. The CDR3 has 15 residues. The V gene's germline CDR1 is SGHTA and CDR2 FQGNSA. The CDR3 DNA follows: TGTGCCGGCAGCTCTACTAGCGGGGGGCCCTACGAGCAGTACTTC. It encodes CAGSSTSGGPYEQYF.

This clonotype was counted ten times or more. V usage is TRBV27 and J usage is TRBJ2-1; D tentatively reads TRBD1 or TRBD2 (7 bases each). The V gene's germline CDR1 is MNHEY and CDR2 SMNVEV (reference sequence). The CDR3 runs to 16 residues. Trimming shortened V by 4 bases and J by 1 base, and 14 bases separated the two germline ends. The CDR3 sequence is CASSYSGGESYNEQFF. The CDR3 nucleotides are TGTGCCAGCAGTTATTCAGGGGGGGAATCCTACAATGAGCAGTTCTTC.

Only a few counts were recorded for this clonotype. The V and J genes are TRBV2 and TRBJ1-4; weak D call: TRBD1 (5 bases). Germline V gives CDR1 SNHLY, CDR2 FYNNEI. V was cut by 8 bases and J by 13 bases, with 17 bases left in between. The CDR3 is made up of 12 amino acids. For the CDR3, the DNA is TGTGCCAGCGACGGGGGAGTGGTTGGACTGTTTTTT. Its translation: CASDGGVVGLFF.

This clonotype was found many times. V is TRBV19 and J is TRBJ2-6; D not resolved. This CDR3 has 15 residues. The germline V gene has CDR1 LNHDA and CDR2 SQIVND (reference sequence). Trimming stripped 2 bases from V and 0 bases from J, with 5 bases between. CDR3 sequence (DNA): TGTGCCAGTAGTATACGCAGCTCTGGGGCCAACGTCCTGACTTTC. This translates into CASSIRSSGANVLTF. The entire variable domain, with the rest obtained from reference TRBV19 and TRBJ2-6, is as follows: DGGITQSPKYLFRKEGQNVTLSCEQNLNHDAMYWYRQDPGQGLRLIYYSQIVNDFQKGDIAEGYSVSREKKESFPLTVTSAQKNPTAFYLCASSIRSSGANVLTFGAGSRLTVL.

This clonotype was counted between two and nine times. The chain joins TRBV4-3 to TRBJ1-1, with D unclear. This CDR3 is 15 amino acids long. Deletions cut 1 base from V and 1 base from J, with 10 bases between. Per germline, CDR1 LGHNA and CDR2 YSLEER. The CDR3 DNA is TGCGCCAGCAGCCAAGTCTCTTCTGAGAACACTGAAGCTTTCTTT. Translating gives CASSQVSSENTEAFF.

The chain employs TRBV6-5 and TRBJ2-7; D uncertain. Germline assignment: CDR1 MNHEY and CDR2 SVGAGI. V was pared by 6 bases and J by 3 bases, with 21 bases between. The CDR3 extends over 16 amino acids. CDR3 protein: CASRHLSGDNFYEQYF. The CDR3 DNA reads TGTGCCAGCAGACACCTCTCGGGCGACAATTTCTACGAGCAGTACTTC.

This clonotype was counted a few times. The V and J genes are TRBV4-3 and TRBJ2-7; D gene ambiguous. This CDR3 spans 14 amino acids. Looked up from germline, CDR1 is LGHNA and CDR2 is YSLEER. Deletions cut 0 bases from V and 7 bases from J, with 13 bases between. The CDR3 here is CASSQDLRMMEQYF. The CDR3 region has the DNA TGCGCCAGCAGCCAAGATCTAAGGATGATGGAGCAGTACTTC.

This clonotype was seen only a few times. The rearrangement joins TRBV20-1 to TRBJ2-7, with TRBD2 matching 12 bases. V gave up 0 bases and J gave up 6 bases; unmatched junction bases: 9. There are 16 residues in the CDR3. Germline V CDR1 and CDR2: DFQATT, SNEGSKA (reference sequence). The CDR3 loop is CSARDAWTSGNAEQYF. In DNA, the CDR3 is TGCAGTGCTAGAGATGCCTGGACTAGCGGGAACGCCGAGCAGTACTTC.

The chain employs TRBV28 and TRBJ1-1, with D uncertain. V dropped 6 bases and J dropped 0 bases, with 11 bases sitting between them. The V gene's germline CDR1 is MDHEN and CDR2 SYDVKM. CDR3 length equals 14 residues. Written as DNA, the CDR3 is TGTGCCAGCAGATTCTCTCGTGTGAACACTGAAGCTTTCTTT. It codes for CASRFSRVNTEAFF.

This CDR3 reads CASSPPSGREQFF. The CDR3, as DNA: TGTGCCAGCTCACCACCGAGCGGGCGTGAGCAGTTCTTC. V is TRBV18 and J is TRBJ2-1, with D perhaps matching TRBD2 (6 bases). The CDR3 loop spans 13 amino acids. The germline V and J ends were trimmed by 0 bases and 9 bases, with 9 bases remaining between them. Germline CDR1 and CDR2: KGHSH and LQKENI.